This T cell receptor beta chain was identified during a study of blood T cell repertoires in COVID-19. In the study overall: COVID-19 samples collected from the United States, Italy and Spain covered acute and convalescent phases. From T cells, B-cell-depleted T cells, or PBMCs came the material, which was cDNA or gDNA.

CDR1 and CDR2 from the germline V gene are SGHAT and FQNNGV. There are 15 residues in the CDR3. V gave up 0 bases and J gave up 7 bases; unmatched junction bases: 6. Some clones are missing from TCRdb's copy, which holds only in-frame ones; the method was immunoSEQ multiplex PCR. The table shows roughly 150,000 clones, with 75% to 90% occurring only once. This clonotype was sampled from a woman of 80 years or more with acute or convalescent COVID-19. The sample comprised peripheral blood. This rearrangement joins TRBV11-2 to TRBJ1-2, with 9 bases lining up with TRBD1. The CDR3 reads CASSLDPGQGGGYTF. Here the CDR3 DNA reads TGTGCCAGCAGCTTAGACCCGGGACAGGGTGGTGGCTACACCTTC.